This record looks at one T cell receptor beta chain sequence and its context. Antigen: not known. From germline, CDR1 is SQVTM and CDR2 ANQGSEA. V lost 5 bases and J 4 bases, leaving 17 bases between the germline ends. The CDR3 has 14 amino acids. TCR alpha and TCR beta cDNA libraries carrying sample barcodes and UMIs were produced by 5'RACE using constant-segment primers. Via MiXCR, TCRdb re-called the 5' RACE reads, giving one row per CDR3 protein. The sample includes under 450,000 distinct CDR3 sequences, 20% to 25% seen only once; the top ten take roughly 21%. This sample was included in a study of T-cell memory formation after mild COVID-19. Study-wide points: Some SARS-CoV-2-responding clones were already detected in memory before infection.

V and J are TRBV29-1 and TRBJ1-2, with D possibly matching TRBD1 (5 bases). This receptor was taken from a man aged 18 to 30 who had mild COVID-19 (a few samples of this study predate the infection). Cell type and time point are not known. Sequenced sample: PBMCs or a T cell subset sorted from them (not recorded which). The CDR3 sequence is CSVQPGTESYGYTF. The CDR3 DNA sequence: TGCAGCGTTCAACCCGGGACGGAGAGCTATGGCTACACCTTC.